This T cell receptor beta chain was found in a study of T cell repertoires in cytomegalovirus infection. Study-level background: Epitope selection comprised recently identified HLA-C-restricted CMV epitopes and well-studied HLA-B-restricted CMV epitopes. General study points: HLA-C-restricted, CMV-specific TCR beta clonotypes were dominant ex vivo.

TCRdb redid the calling of the reads with MiXCR, one entry per CDR3 protein. The table shows about 890,000 distinct CDR3 sequences, with about 33% occurring only once. Germline V lookup: CDR1 SGHVS, CDR2 FNYEAQ. CDR3 size: 19 residues. Unmatched junction bases numbered 11, after V lost 1 base and J lost 1 base. This clonotype has just a few counts. Antigen specificity is unknown. The origin of this receptor is a human donor in good health (CMV status not recorded). Some clones in this sample may be carry-over from other donors' samples. The chain uses TRBV7-6 and TRBJ2-1; 9 positions match TRBD2. Here the sequenced sample was cultured CD8+ T cells from PBMCs, taken from culture after CMV antigen stimulation. CDR3 sequence: CASSLEAASGEVSYNEQFF. For the CDR3, the DNA is TGTGCCAGCAGCTTAGAGGCGGCTAGCGGGGAGGTATCCTACAATGAGCAGTTCTTC.